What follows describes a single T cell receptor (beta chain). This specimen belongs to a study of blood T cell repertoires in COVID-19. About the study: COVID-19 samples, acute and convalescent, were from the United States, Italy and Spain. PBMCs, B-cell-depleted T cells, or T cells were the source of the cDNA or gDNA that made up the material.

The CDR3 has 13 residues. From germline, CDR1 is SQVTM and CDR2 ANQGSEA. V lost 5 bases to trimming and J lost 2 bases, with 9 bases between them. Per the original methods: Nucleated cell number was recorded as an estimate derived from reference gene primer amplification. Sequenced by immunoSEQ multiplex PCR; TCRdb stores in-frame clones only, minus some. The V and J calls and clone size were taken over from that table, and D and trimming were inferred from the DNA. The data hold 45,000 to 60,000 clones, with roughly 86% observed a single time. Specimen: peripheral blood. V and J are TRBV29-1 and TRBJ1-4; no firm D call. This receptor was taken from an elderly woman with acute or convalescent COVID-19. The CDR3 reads CSVRVRTNEKLFF. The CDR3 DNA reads TGCAGCGTTAGAGTGCGGACTAATGAAAAACTGTTTTTT.